These 9 T cell receptor beta chains were all obtained from the same sample, sequenced in a study of blood T cells in healthy people across ages. A second PCR of about 6 to 11 cycles used a sample-barcoded 5' primer and a J-beta primer mix. TCRdb reanalysed the 5' RACE reads using MiXCR and keeps one entry per CDR3 protein. The sample shows 1.5 million to 2 million distinct CDR3 sequences, roughly 32% of them seen only once. Sequenced: blood. The receptors shown here come from a woman aged 25 to 39 in good health.

The J gene is TRBJ2-1, the V gene TRBV4-1; 10 nucleotides agree with TRBD2. The CDR3 has 18 amino acids. The V segment lost 5 bases and the J segment 4 bases; nucleotides outside the gene matches: 14. Germline V gives CDR1 MGHRA, CDR2 YSYEKL. The CDR3 reads CASSGQAGGPSLYNEQFF. The CDR3 region has the DNA TGCGCCAGCAGCGGACAAGCGGGAGGGCCGTCCTTATACAATGAGCAGTTCTTC.

CDR3 sequence: CASNLKRSSYEQYF. In nucleotides, the CDR3 is TGCGCCAGCAACCTTAAGCGGAGCTCCTACGAGCAGTACTTC. The rearrangement uses TRBV4-1 and TRBJ2-7; perhaps TRBD2 as D (5 bases). CDR1 and CDR2 (germline): MGHRA, YSYEKL. V gave up 7 bases and J gave up 0 bases, with 13 bases separating them. This CDR3 region has 14 residues.

V gene TRBV5-8 combines with J gene TRBJ2-3; 10 positions match TRBD2. The CDR3 has 16 residues. Germline values: CDR1 SGHTS, CDR2 YDEGEE. Unmatched junction bases numbered 4, after V lost 3 bases and J lost 0 bases. CDR3 protein: CASSYLAGASTDTQYF. The CDR3 nucleotides are TGTGCCAGCAGCTACCTAGCGGGAGCTAGCACAGATACGCAGTATTTT.

The chain carries TRBV5-1 and TRBJ1-1; 9 bases align to TRBD1. There are 14 residues in the CDR3. Looked up from germline, CDR1 is SGHRS and CDR2 is YFSETQ. Trimming removed 1 base from V and 7 bases from J; junction bases left unmatched: 5. The DNA of the CDR3 is TGCGCCAGCAGCTTGTTTGTGGACAGGGGTGAAGCTTTCTTT. Translating gives CASSLFVDRGEAFF.

This clonotype was seen only a few times. The chain carries TRBV7-2 and TRBJ2-1; 9 bases fit TRBD1. The germline CDR1 and CDR2 sequences are SGHTA and FQGNSA. V gave up 1 base and J gave up 4 bases; unmatched junction bases: 5. The CDR3 extends over 16 amino acids. The CDR3 sequence is CASSLVTGGIYNEQFF. The CDR3 DNA is TGTGCCAGCAGCTTAGTTACAGGGGGCATTTACAATGAGCAGTTCTTC.

V and J are TRBV20-1 and TRBJ2-4; 7 nucleotides line up with TRBD2. The J call may be incorrect, as the DNA end agrees better with TRBJ2-7. Looked up from germline, CDR1 is DFQATT and CDR2 is SNEGSKA (reference sequence). The CDR3 covers 14 residues. The CDR3 nucleotides read TGCAGTGCTAGCCTTGGCGGGGGAAGGAACGAGCAGTACTTC. Its translation: CSASLGGGRNEQYF.

The chain is built from TRBV11-1 and TRBJ1-4; possible D gene TRBD1, 5 bases. The CDR3 loop spans 15 amino acids. Trimming removed 5 bases at V and 6 bases at J, with 16 bases between. Germline loops: CDR1 SGHAT, CDR2 FQDESV (reference sequence). CDR3 DNA sequence: TGTGCCAGCAGCCGACGCAAGGGAGGGGATGAAAAACTGTTTTTT. Translation gives CASSRRKGGDEKLFF.

This clonotype has a handful of counts. The rearrangement uses TRBV6-6 and TRBJ2-5, with D possibly TRBD2 on 6 matching bases. The ends were cut back, 2 bases at V and 4 bases at J, with 20 bases in the middle. Germline V CDR1 and CDR2: MNHNY, SVGAGI (reference sequence). The CDR3 covers 17 residues. The CDR3 here is CASSYSFAGSAGETQYF. CDR3 in DNA: TGTGCCAGCAGTTACAGTTTTGCGGGATCCGCCGGAGAGACCCAGTACTTC.

The sample holds many counts of this clonotype. The chain carries TRBV10-3 and TRBJ2-3; D not resolved. There are 11 residues in the CDR3. Trimming removed 5 bases at V and 2 bases at J, with 2 bases between. The germline V gene has CDR1 ENHRY and CDR2 SYGVKD. CDR3 region: CAISNTDTQYF. DNA for the CDR3: TGTGCCATCAGTAACACAGATACGCAGTATTTT.